Given below is one T cell receptor beta chain in context. This sample was taken from a study of blood T cell repertoires in COVID-19. Study summary: Samples of COVID-19 (acute and convalescent) were obtained from the United States, Italy and Spain. PBMCs, B-cell-depleted T cells, or T cells provided the cDNA or gDNA that made up the material.

Source study methods: Nucleated cell counts were estimated from reference gene primer amplification. Assay: immunoSEQ multiplex PCR; the TCRdb copy retains only in-frame clones and omits some. That table supplies the V and J calls and clone size; D and trimming were determined from the DNA. The data show around 140,000 clones, around 86% seen once. V gave up 6 bases and J gave up 3 bases; unmatched junction bases: 7. CDR1 is MNHNY and CDR2 is SVGAGI in the germline V gene (reference sequence). This CDR3 spans 15 amino acids. Specimen: peripheral blood. The TCR comes from a human donor in a cohort sampled during active COVID-19. The chain links TRBV6-6 to TRBJ2-7; 11 positions agree with TRBD2. The CDR3 nucleotides are TGTGCCAGCAGGCACCCGGGACTAGCGGACTACGAGCAGTACTTC. It translates to CASRHPGLADYEQYF.